The rows below give T cell receptor beta chains drawn from one sample of a study of blood T cells in healthy people across ages. MiXCR, applied by TCRdb to the 5' RACE reads, yields one record per CDR3 protein. The sample has 1 million to 1.2 million distinct CDR3 sequences, more than 30% seen once. Sequenced material: blood. Every receptor here comes from a man between 18 and 35 years old in good health. CDR3s include the opening cysteine and the closing phenylalanine or tryptophan. A D gene is named only where the DNA matches it firmly. Expanded clones are given a class, and other clones once, few, many or no size at all.

D gene	V gene	CDR3 length	J gene	clone size	CDR3 DNA	CDR3 protein
TRBD1	TRBV10-3	14	TRBJ2-5	.	TGTGCCATCAGTAACAGGGGATCGGGGGAGACCCAGTACTTC	CAISNRGSGETQYF
.	TRBV20-1	13	TRBJ2-5	.	TGCAGCGCCCCGGCAGGGAGGTACAATGAGCAGTACTTC	CSAPAGRYNEQYF
.	TRBV6-5	13	TRBJ1-2	.	TGTGCCAGCAGACCGAGGGGGGGCTATGGCTACACCTTC	CASRPRGGYGYTF
.	TRBV20-1	12	TRBJ1-2	many	TGCAGTGCTAGAGCTGGCGACTATGGCTACACCTTC	CSARAGDYGYTF
.	TRBV20-1	12	TRBJ2-1	.	TGCAGTACCCCGAGCTCCTACAATGAGCAGTTCTTC	CSTPSSYNEQFF
.	TRBV7-9	17	TRBJ1-3	once	TGTGCCAGCACCTCCTACCTCCCGAAGAGCTCTGGAAACACCATATATTTT	CASTSYLPKSSGNTIYF
TRBD1	TRBV12-5	15	TRBJ2-5	few	TGTGCTAGTGGTTTTTCGGACAGGCCATATGTGACCCAGTACTTC	CASGFSDRPYVTQYF
TRBD1	TRBV6-5	16	TRBJ2-5	.	TGTGCCAGCATTGGACGATCGGGACAGGGAAAAGAGACCCAGTACTTC	CASIGRSGQGKETQYF
.	TRBV10-3	12	TRBJ2-7	.	TGTGCCATCAGTGACAACGCCTACGAGCAGTACTTC	CAISDNAYEQYF
.	TRBV29-1	11	TRBJ2-7	.	TGCAGCGCCGCGGATTCCTACGAGCAGTACTTC	CSAADSYEQYF
TRBD2	TRBV9	16	TRBJ2-4	.	TGTGCCAGCAGCCCGGGACTAGTACTAGCCAAAAACATTCAGTACTTC	CASSPGLVLAKNIQYF
TRBD1	TRBV27	13	TRBJ2-5	.	TGTGCCAGCAAGACAGGGAAGGTGGAGACCCAGTACTTC	CASKTGKVETQYF
.	TRBV29-1	14	TRBJ2-2	.	TGCAGCGTTGAAGTGCGGGGGCTGGGCGGGGAGCTGTTTTTT	CSVEVRGLGGELFF
.	TRBV4-1	16	TRBJ1-2	.	TGCGCCAGCAGCCAAGATGGGGCAGAGACCAACTATGACTACACCTTC	CASSQDGAETNYDYTF
.	TRBV2	11	TRBJ2-1	few	TGTGCCAGCAGTGAAGGGACAGTCCCGTTCTTC	CASSEGTVPFF
.	TRBV20-1	13	TRBJ2-3	.	TGCAGTGCTGGATGGGCTAACACAGATACGCAGTATTTT	CSAGWANTDTQYF
TRBD1	TRBV6-6	16	TRBJ1-2	few	TGTGCCAGCAGCGCAGACGGACAGGGAGGCAACTATGGCTACACCTTC	CASSADGQGGNYGYTF
TRBD1	TRBV7-2	15	TRBJ1-4	many	TGTGCCAGCAGCCTTCGACAGGGCCCAAATGAAAAACTGTTTTTT	CASSLRQGPNEKLFF
.	TRBV20-1	14	TRBJ2-3	.	TGCAGTGCCCCATCCCCCCCCCGAGGAGATACGCAGTATTTT	CSAPSPPRGDTQYF
.	TRBV14	12	TRBJ1-2	.	TGTGCCAGCAGCCCCACCGGAAGGGGCTACACCTTC	CASSPTGRGYTF
TRBD1	TRBV6-5	15	TRBJ2-1	.	TGTGCCGGCAGTTCCAGGGGGTTGTCCTACAATGAGCAGTTCTTC	CAGSSRGLSYNEQFF
.	TRBV6-5	14	TRBJ1-2	.	TGTGCCAGCAGTTCCCCTGTGAATACCTATGGCTACACCTTC	CASSSPVNTYGYTF
TRBD1	TRBV10-3	15	TRBJ2-1	.	TGTGCCATCAGTGAAAGGGACAGGGGATCCAATGAGCAGTTCTTC	CAISERDRGSNEQFF
.	TRBV5-1	12	TRBJ1-2	many	TGCGCCAGCAGCTTGGTTACTTATGGCTACACCTTC	CASSLVTYGYTF